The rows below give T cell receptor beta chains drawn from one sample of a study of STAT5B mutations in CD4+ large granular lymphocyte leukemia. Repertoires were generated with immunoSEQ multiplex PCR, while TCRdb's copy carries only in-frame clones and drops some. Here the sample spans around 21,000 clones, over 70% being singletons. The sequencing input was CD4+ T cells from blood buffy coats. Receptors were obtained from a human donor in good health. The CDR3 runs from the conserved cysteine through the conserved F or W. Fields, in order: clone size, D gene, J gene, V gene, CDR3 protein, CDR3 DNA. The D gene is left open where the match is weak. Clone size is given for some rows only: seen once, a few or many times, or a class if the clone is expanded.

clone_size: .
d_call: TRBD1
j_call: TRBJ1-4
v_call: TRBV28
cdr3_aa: CASSLRDRKLFF
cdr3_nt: TGTGCCAGCAGTTTAAGGGACAGGAAACTGTTTTTT

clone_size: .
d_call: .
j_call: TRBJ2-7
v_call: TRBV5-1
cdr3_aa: CASSLVYDYEQYF
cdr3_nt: TGCGCCAGCAGCTTGGTGTATGACTACGAGCAGTACTTC

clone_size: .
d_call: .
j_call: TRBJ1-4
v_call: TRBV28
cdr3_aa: CASSSPQGRANEKLFF
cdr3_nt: TGTGCCAGCAGTTCCCCCCAGGGGAGGGCTAATGAAAAACTGTTTTTT

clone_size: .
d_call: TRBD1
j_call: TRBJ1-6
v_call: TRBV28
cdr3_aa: CASSLMGQVGGNSPLHF
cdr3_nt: TGTGCCAGCAGTTTAATGGGACAGGTGGGGGGTAATTCACCCCTCCACTTT

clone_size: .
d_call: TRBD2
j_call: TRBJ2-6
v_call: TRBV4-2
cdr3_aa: CASSPRRGLAGGFSGANVLTF
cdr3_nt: TGTGCCAGCAGCCCAAGGAGGGGTCTAGCGGGAGGTTTCTCTGGGGCCAACGTCCTGACTTTC

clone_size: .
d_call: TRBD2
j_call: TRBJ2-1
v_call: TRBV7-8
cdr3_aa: CASSFSTSGKEDNEQFF
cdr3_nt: TGTGCCAGCAGCTTTTCGACTAGCGGGAAGGAAGACAATGAGCAGTTCTTC

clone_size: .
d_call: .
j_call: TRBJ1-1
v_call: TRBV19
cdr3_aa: CASSIVPRGDTEAFF
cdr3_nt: TGTGCCAGTAGTATTGTACCCCGTGGGGACACTGAAGCTTTCTTT

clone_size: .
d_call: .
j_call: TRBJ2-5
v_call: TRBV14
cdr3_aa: CASSRTVQETQYF
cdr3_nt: TGTGCCAGCAGCCGGACAGTCCAAGAGACCCAGTACTTC

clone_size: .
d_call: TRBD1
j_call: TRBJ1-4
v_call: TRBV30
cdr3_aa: CAWRGKPGQGREKLFF
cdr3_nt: TGTGCCTGGAGGGGAAAACCGGGACAGGGGCGTGAAAAACTGTTTTTT

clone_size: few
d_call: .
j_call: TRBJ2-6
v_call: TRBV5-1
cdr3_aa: CASNQDSLSSGANVLTF
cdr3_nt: TGCGCCAGCAACCAGGACAGCCTGAGCTCTGGGGCCAACGTCCTGACTTTC

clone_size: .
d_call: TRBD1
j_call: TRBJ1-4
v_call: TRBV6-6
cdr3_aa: CASRGTGLVEKLFF
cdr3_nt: TGTGCCAGCAGGGGGACAGGACTGGTGGAAAAACTGTTTTTT

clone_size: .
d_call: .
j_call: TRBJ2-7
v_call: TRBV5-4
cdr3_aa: CASSSPGAFTGQYF
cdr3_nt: TGTGCCAGCAGTTCCCCGGGTGCTTTCACGGGGCAGTACTTC

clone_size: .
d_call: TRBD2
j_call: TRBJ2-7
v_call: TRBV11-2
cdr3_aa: CASSSSASGYEQYF
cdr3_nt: TGTGCCAGCAGCTCCTCGGCTAGCGGCTACGAGCAGTACTTC

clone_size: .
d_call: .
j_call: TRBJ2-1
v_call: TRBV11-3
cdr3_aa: CASSRGVAEQFF
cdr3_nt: TGTGCCAGCAGCAGAGGGGTAGCGGAGCAGTTCTTC

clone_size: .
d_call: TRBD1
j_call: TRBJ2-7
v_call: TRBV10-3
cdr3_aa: CAGSPGGKSYEQYF
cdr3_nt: TGTGCCGGATCCCCAGGGGGCAAATCCTACGAGCAGTACTTC

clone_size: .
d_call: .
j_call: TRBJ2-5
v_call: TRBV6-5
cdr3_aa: CASRGSGETQYF
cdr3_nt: TGTGCCAGCAGGGGGTCCGGAGAGACCCAGTACTTC

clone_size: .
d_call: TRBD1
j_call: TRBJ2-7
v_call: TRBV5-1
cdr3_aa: CASSPWTGGEYEQYF
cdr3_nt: TGCGCCAGCAGCCCCTGGACAGGGGGCGAATACGAGCAGTACTTC

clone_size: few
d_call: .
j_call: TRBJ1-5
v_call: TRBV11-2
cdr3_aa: CASSSEGGQPQHF
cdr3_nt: TGTGCCAGCAGCTCGGAGGGGGGCCAGCCCCAGCATTTT

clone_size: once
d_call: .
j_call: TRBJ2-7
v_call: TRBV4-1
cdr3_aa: CASSQESGGHRGYSYEQYF
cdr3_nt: TGCGCCAGCAGCCAAGAATCCGGCGGACATAGAGGGTACTCCTACGAGCAGTACTTC

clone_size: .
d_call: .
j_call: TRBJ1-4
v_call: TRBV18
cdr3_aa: CATTGQNEKLFF
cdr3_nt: TGTGCCACCACCGGACAGAATGAAAAACTGTTTTTT

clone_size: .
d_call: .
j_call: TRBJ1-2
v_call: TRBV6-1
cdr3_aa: CASSAERLYGYTF
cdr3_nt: TGTGCCAGCAGTGCAGAGAGACTCTATGGCTACACCTTC

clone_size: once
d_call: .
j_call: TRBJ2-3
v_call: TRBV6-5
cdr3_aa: CASRPILLADTQYF
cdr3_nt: TGTGCCAGCAGACCCATTCTACTAGCAGATACGCAGTATTTT

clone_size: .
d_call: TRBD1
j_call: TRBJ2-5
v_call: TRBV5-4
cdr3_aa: CASRSGGTETQYF
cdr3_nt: TGTGCCAGCAGATCAGGGGGAACGGAGACCCAGTACTTC

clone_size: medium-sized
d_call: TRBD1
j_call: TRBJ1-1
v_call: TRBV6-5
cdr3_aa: CASRDRVNTEAFF
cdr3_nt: TGTGCCAGCAGAGACAGGGTGAACACTGAAGCTTTCTTT

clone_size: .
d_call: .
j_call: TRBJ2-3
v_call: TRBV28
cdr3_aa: CATQKRDTQYF
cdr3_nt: TGTGCCACCCAAAAAAGGGATACGCAGTATTTT

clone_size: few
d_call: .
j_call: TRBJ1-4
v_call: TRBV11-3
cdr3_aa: CASSQSGEANEKLFF
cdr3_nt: TGTGCCAGCAGTCAGTCAGGGGAGGCGAATGAAAAACTGTTTTTT

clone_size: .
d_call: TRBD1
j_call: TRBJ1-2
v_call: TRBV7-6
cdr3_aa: CASGNRGPGYTF
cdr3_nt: TGTGCCAGCGGAAACAGGGGCCCGGGCTACACCTTC